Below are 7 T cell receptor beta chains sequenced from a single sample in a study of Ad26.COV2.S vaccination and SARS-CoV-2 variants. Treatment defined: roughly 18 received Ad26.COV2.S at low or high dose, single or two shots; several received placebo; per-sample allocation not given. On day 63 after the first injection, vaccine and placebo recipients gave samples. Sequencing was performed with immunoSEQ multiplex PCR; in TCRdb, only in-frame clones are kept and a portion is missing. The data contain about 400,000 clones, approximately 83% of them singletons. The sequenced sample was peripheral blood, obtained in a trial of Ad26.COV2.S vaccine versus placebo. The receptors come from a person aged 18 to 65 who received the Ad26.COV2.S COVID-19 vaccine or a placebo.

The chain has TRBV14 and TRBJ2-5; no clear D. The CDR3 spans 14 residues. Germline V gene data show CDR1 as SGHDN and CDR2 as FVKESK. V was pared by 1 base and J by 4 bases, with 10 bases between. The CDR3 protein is CASSQVTVPETQYF. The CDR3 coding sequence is TGTGCCAGCAGCCAAGTAACGGTACCAGAGACCCAGTACTTC.

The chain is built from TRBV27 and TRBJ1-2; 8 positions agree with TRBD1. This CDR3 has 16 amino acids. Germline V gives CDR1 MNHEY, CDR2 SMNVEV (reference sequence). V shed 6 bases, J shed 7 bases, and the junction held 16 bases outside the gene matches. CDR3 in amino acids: CASSYTSGGIHLGYTF. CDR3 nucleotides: TGTGCCAGCAGCTACACCTCAGGGGGCATCCATCTTGGCTACACCTTC.

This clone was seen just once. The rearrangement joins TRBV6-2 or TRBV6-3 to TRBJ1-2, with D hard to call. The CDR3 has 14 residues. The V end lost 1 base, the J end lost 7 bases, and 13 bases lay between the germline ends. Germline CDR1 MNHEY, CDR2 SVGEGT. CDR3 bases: TGTGCCAGCAGTTACTTTTCGGGAGCAGGTGGCTACACCTTC. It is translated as CASSYFSGAGGYTF.

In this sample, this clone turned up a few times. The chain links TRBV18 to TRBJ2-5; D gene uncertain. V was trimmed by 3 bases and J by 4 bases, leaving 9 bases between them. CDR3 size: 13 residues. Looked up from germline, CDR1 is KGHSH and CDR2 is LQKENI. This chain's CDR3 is CASSPTPLETQYF. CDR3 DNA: TGTGCCAGCTCACCTACACCCCTAGAGACCCAGTACTTC. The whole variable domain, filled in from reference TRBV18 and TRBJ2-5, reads NAGVMQNPRHLVRRRGQEARLRCSPMKGHSHVYWYRQLPEEGLKFMVYLQKENIIDESGMPKERFSAEFPKEGPSILRIQQVVRGDSAAYFCASSPTPLETQYFGPGTRLLVL.

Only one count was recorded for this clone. The CDR3, as DNA: TGTGCCAGCAGCTTAAAACAGGGCGACGAGCAGTACTTC. It translates to CASSLKQGDEQYF. The chain has TRBV7-9 and TRBJ2-7, with D possibly matching TRBD1 (6 bases). Per the germline V gene, CDR1 is SEHNR and CDR2 is FQNEAQ (reference sequence). Trimming left V 2 bases short and J 5 bases short, with 10 bases between. This CDR3 contains 13 residues.

CDR3 in amino acids: CASTPGLAPFAYNEQFF. Here the CDR3 DNA reads TGTGCCAGTACCCCCGGACTAGCTCCATTCGCCTACAATGAGCAGTTCTTC. J is TRBJ2-1 and V is TRBV19; 8 bases are shared with TRBD2. V lost 7 bases, J lost 2 bases, and 13 bases stayed unmatched. The CDR3 consists of 17 residues. Germline V gives CDR1 LNHDA, CDR2 SQIVND (reference sequence).

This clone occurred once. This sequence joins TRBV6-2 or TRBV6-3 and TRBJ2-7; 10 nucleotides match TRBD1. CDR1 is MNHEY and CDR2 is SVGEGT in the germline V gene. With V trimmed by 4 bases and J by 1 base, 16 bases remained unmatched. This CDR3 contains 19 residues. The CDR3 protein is CASSSRGTGAPFDSYEQYF. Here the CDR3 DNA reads TGTGCCAGCAGTTCCCGGGGGACAGGGGCCCCATTTGATTCCTACGAGCAGTACTTC.